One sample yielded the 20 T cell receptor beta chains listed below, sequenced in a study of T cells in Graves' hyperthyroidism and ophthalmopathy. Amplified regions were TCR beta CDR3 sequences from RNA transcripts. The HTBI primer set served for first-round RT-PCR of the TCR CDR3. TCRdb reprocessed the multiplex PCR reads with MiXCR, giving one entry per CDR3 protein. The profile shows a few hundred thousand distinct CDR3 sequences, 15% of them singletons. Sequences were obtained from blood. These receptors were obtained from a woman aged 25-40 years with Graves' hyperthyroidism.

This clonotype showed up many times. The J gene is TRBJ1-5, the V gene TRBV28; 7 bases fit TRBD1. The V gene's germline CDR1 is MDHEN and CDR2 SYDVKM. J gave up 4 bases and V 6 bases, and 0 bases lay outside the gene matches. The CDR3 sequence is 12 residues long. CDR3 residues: CASRTGNQPQHF. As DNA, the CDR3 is TGTGCCAGCAGGACAGGGAATCAGCCCCAGCATTTT.

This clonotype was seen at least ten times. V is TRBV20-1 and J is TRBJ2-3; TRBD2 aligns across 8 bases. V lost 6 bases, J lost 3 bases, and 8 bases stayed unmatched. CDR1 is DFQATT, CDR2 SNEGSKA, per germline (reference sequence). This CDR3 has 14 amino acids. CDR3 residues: CSAKSGSLTDTQYF. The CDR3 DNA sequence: TGCAGTGCCAAAAGCGGGAGTTTAACAGATACGCAGTATTTT.

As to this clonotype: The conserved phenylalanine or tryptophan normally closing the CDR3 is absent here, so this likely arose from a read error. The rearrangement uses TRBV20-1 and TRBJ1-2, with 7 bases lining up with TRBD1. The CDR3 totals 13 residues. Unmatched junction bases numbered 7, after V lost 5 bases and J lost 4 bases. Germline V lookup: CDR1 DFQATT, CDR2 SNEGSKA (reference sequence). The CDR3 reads CSAGTGVGYGYTS. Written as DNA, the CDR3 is TGCAGTGCTGGAACAGGGGTGGGCTATGGCTACACCTCC.

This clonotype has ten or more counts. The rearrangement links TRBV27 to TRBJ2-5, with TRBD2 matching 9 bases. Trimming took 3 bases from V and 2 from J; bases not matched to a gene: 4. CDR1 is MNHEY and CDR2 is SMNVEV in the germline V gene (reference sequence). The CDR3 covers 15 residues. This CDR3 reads CASSFAGGLQETQYF. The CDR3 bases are TGTGCCAGCAGTTTTGCGGGAGGGCTGCAAGAGACCCAGTACTTC.

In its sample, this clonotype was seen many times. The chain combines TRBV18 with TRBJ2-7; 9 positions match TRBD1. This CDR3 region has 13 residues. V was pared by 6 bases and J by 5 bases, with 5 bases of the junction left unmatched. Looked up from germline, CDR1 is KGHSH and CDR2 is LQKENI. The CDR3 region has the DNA TGTGCCAGCTCGGCCGGGACAGGGAACGAGCAGTACTTC. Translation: CASSAGTGNEQYF.

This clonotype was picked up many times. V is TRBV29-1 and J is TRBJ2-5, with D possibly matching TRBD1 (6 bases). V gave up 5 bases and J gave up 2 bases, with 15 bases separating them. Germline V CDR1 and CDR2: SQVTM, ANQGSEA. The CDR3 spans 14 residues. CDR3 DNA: TGCAGCGTTTTCCGGGCCCAGGGGCAAGAGACCCAGTACTTC. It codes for CSVFRAQGQETQYF.

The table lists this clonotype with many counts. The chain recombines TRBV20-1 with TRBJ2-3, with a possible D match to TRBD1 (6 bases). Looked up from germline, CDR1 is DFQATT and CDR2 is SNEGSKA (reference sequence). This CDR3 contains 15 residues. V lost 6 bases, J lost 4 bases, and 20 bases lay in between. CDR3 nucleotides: TGCAGTGCCAAGGGGACACTGGACTTCGCAGATACGCAGTATTTT. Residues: CSAKGTLDFADTQYF.

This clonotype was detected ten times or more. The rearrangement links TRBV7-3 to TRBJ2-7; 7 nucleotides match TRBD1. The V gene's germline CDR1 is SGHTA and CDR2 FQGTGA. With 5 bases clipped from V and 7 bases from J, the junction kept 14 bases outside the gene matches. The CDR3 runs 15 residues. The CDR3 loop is CASSPATGRIGEQYF. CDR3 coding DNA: TGTGCCAGCAGCCCCGCGACAGGGCGAATCGGGGAGCAGTACTTC.

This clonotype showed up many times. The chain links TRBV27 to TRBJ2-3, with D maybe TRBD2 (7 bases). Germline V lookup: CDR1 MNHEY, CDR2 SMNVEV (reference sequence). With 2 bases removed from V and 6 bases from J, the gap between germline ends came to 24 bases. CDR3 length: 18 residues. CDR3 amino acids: CASSLVGGILAGEDTQYF. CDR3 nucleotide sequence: TGTGCCAGCAGTTTAGTAGGGGGAATCTTGGCGGGAGAGGATACGCAGTATTTT.

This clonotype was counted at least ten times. CDR3 residues: CASSPAGGLREQFF. CDR3 bases: TGTGCCAGCAGCCCAGCAGGGGGGCTGAGGGAGCAGTTCTTC. This chain joins TRBV6-1 and TRBJ2-1; D is perhaps TRBD1 (7 bases). The CDR3 has 14 amino acids. From germline, CDR1 is MNHNS and CDR2 SASEGT. V lost 6 bases to trimming and J lost 10 bases, with 19 bases between them.

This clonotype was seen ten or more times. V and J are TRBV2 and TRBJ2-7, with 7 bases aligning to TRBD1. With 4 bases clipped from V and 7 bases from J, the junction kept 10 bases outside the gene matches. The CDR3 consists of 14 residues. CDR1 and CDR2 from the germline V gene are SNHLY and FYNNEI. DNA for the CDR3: TGTGCCAGCAGTGCACCGGGACAGATCCCGGAGCAGTACTTC. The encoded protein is CASSAPGQIPEQYF.

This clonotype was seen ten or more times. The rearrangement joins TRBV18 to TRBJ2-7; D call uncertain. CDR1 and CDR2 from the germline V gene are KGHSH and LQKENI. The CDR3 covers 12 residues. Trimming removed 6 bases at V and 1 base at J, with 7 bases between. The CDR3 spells CASSSVSYEQYF. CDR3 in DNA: TGTGCCAGCTCCAGCGTATCCTACGAGCAGTACTTC.

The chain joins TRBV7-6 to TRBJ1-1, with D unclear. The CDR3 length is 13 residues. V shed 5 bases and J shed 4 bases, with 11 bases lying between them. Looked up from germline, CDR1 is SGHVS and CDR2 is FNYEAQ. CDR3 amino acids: CASSLNKFTEAFF. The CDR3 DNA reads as TGTGCCAGCAGCCTAAACAAGTTCACTGAAGCTTTCTTT.

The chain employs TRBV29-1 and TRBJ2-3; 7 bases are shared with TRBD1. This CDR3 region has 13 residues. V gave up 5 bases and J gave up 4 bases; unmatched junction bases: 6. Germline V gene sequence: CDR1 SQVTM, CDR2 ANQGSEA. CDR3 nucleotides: TGCAGCGTTTCGGGACAGTCGCCAGATACGCAGTATTTT. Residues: CSVSGQSPDTQYF.

The CDR3 coding sequence is TGTGCCACTCTGGGGTCGTCCTCCTACAATGAGCAGTTCTTC. This translates into CATLGSSSYNEQFF. The chain combines TRBV19 with TRBJ2-1; no clear D. V gave up 10 bases and J gave up 0 bases, with 13 bases separating them. The germline V gene encodes CDR1 LNHDA and CDR2 SQIVND (reference sequence). CDR3 length: 14 amino acids.

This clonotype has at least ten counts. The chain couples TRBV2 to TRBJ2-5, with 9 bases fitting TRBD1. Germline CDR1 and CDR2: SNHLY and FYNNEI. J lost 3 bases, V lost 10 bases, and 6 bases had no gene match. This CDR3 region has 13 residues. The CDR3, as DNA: TGTGCCAACGACCGGACAGGGGAAGAGACCCAGTACTTC. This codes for CANDRTGEETQYF.

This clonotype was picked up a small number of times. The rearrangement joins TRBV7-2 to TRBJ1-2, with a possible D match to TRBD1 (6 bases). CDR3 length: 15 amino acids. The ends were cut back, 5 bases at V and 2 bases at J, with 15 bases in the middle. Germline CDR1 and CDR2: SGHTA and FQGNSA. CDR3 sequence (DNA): TGTGCCAGCAGCCTAAGCCAGGGGCCGAACTATGGCTACACCTTC. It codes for CASSLSQGPNYGYTF.

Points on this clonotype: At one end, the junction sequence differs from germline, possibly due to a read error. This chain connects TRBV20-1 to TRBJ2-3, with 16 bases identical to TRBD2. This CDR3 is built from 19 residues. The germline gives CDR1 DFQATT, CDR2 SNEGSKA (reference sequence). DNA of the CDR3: TGCAGTGCTAGAGCCCCGGCCGGGACTAGCGGGAGGGTAACAGATACGCGGTATTTT. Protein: CSARAPAGTSGRVTDTRYF.

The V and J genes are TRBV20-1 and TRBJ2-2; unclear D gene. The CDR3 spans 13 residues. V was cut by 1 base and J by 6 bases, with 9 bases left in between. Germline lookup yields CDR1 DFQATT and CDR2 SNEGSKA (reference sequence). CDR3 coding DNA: TGCAGTGCTAGAGGGCAACCGGCCGGGGAGCTGTTTTTT. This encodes CSARGQPAGELFF.

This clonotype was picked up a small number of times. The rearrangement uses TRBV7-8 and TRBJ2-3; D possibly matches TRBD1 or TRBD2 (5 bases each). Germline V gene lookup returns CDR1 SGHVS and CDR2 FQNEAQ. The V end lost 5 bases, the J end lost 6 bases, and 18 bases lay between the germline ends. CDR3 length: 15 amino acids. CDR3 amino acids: CASSVGAGTRDTQYF. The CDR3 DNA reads TGTGCCAGCAGCGTAGGGGCAGGGACGCGGGATACGCAGTATTTT.